This entry concerns a single TCR beta chain. Recruited during active infection, patients (from Seattle) were subsequently followed longitudinally. Original processing methods: Amplification of reference gene primers was used by the study to estimate nucleated cell counts. Profiled with immunoSEQ multiplex PCR; TCRdb holds only in-frame clones, not every one. V, J and clone size are those of that table, while D and trimming were read from the DNA. The table lists more than 300,000 clones, around 87% of them singletons, with about 9.4% in the top ten. The sample belongs to a study of blood T cell repertoires in COVID-19. For the study at large: Donors in the United States, Italy and Spain gave samples during acute or convalescent COVID-19. PBMCs, B-cell-depleted T cells, or T cells provided the cDNA or gDNA that made up the material.

Germline CDR1 reads MNHEY; CDR2 reads SMNVEV (reference sequence). CDR3 length equals 15 residues. Trimming left V 3 bases short and J 7 bases short, with 16 bases between. The chain has TRBV27 and TRBJ1-5; D gene uncertain. The specimen sequenced was peripheral blood. This TCR derives from a woman in her 30s with COVID-19, enrolled during active disease. CDR3 coding DNA: TGTGCCAGCAGTTTGGATGGAGCCAACTGGCAGCCCCAGCATTTT. Translation: CASSLDGANWQPQHF.